This TCR beta chain originates from a study of T cell responses to AZD1222 COVID-19 vaccine. The repertoire was sequenced with immunoSEQ multiplex PCR; TCRdb's copy has only in-frame clones and lacks some. Seen here are around 140,000 clones, 89% observed once, and the top ten hold around 4.9%. This clone was recorded a few times. Germline V gene lookup returns CDR1 SGHTA and CDR2 FQGTGA. CDR3 length: 17 amino acids. V gave up 2 bases and J gave up 6 bases, with 19 bases separating them. The specimen was peripheral blood, collected on day 0 of AZD1222 vaccination. The chain uses TRBV7-3 and TRBJ2-2; tentatively, D is TRBD1 (6 bases). The sequence was obtained from an adult in good health. In nucleotides, the CDR3 is TGTGCCAGCAGCTTATTAGGGGGACCCGGGTTGTCCGGGGAGCTGTTTTTT. Amino acids: CASSLLGGPGLSGELFF.